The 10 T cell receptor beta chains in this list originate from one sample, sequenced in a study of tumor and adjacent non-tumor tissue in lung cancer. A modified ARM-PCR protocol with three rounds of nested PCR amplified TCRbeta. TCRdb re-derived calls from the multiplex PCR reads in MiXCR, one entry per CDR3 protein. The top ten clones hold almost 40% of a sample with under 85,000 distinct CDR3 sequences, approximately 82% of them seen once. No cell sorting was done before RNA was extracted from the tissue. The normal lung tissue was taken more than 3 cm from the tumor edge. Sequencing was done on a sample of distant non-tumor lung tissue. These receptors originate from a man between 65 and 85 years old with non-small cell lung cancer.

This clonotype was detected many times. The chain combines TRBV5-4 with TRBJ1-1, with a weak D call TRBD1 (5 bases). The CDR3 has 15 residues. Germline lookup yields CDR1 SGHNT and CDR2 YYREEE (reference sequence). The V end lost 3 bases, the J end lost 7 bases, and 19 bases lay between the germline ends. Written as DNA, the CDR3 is TGTGCCAGCAGCTCCAGGGAGGCCTCTTCAATTGAAGCTTTCTTT. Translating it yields CASSSREASSIEAFF. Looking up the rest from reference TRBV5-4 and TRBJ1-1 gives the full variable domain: ETGVTQSPTHLIKTRGQQVTLRCSSQSGHNTVSWYQQALGQGPQFIFQYYREEENGRGNFPPRFSGLQFPNYSSELNVNALELDDSALYLCASSSREASSIEAFFGQGTRLTVV.

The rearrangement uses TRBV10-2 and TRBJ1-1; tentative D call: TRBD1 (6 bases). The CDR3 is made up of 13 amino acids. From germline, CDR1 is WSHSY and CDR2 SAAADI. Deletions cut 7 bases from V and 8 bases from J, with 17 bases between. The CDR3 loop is CASTITGDKEAFF. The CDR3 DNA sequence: TGCGCCAGCACGATTACGGGGGACAAAGAAGCTTTCTTT.

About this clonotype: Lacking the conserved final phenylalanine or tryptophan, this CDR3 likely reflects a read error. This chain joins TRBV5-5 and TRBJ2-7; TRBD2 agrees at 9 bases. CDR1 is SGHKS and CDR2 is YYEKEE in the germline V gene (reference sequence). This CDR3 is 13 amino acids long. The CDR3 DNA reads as TGTGTCAGCCAAAGCGCGGGGGGGAACGAGCAGTACCTC. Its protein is CVSQSAGGNEQYL.

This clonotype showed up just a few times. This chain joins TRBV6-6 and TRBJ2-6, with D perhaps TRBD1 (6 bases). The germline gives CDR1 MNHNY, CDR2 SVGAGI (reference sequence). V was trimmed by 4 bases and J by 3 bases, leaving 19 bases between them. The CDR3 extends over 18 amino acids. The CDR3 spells CASSSGTGFPGGANVLTF. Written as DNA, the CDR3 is TGTGCCAGCAGTTCCGGCACAGGGTTTCCTGGTGGGGCCAACGTCCTGACTTTC.

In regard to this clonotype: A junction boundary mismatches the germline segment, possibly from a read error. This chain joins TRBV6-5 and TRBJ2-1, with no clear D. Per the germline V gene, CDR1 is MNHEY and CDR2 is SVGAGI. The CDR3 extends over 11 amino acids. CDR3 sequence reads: CAGNTWNERFF. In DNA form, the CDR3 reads TGTGCCGGCAATACCTGGAATGAGCGGTTCTTC.

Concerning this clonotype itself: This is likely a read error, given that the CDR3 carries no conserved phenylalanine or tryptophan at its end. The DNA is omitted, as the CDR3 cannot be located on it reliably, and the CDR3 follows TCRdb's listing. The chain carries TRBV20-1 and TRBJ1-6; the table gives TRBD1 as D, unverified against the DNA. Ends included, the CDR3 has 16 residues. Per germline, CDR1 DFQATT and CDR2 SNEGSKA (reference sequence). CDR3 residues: CSARGWGNKRNSPLQL.

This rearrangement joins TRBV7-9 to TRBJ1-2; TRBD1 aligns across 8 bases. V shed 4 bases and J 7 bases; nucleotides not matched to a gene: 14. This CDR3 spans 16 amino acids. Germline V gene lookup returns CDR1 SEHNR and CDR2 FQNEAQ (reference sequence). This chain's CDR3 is CASSSPAAQGGGGYTF. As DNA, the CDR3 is TGTGCCAGCAGCTCACCCGCCGCACAGGGGGGTGGTGGCTACACCTTC.

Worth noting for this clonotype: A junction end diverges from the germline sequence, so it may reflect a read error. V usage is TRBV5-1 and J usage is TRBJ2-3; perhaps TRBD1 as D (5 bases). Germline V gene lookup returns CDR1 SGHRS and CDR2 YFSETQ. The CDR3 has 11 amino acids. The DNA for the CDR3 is TGCACCAGCGCCGAAGGGGATACGCACTATTTT. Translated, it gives CTSAEGDTHYF.

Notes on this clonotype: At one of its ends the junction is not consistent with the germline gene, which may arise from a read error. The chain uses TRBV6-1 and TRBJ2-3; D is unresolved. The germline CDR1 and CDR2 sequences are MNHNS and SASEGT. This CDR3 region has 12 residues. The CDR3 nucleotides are TGTCCCAGCAGTGAATCCAGTTTTAAGCAATATTTT. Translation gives CPSSESSFKQYF.

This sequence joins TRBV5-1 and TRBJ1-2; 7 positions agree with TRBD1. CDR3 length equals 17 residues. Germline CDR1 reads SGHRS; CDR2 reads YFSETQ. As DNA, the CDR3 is TGCGTCGGCAGCGCCGAACAGGGGACCTTGGCTAACTATGGCTACACCTTC. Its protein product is CVGSAEQGTLANYGYTF.